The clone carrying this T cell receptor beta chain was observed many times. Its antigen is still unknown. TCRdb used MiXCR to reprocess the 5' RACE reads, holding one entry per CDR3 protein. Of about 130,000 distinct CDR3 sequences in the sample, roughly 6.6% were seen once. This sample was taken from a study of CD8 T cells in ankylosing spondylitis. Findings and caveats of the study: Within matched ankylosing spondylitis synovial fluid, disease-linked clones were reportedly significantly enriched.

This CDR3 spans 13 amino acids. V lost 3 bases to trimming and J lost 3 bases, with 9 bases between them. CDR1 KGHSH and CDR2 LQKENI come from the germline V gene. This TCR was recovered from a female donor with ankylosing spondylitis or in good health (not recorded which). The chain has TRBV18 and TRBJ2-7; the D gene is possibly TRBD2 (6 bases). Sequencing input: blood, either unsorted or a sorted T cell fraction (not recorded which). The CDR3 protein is CASSPMTSYEQYF. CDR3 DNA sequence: TGTGCCAGCTCACCGATGACTAGCTACGAGCAGTACTTC.